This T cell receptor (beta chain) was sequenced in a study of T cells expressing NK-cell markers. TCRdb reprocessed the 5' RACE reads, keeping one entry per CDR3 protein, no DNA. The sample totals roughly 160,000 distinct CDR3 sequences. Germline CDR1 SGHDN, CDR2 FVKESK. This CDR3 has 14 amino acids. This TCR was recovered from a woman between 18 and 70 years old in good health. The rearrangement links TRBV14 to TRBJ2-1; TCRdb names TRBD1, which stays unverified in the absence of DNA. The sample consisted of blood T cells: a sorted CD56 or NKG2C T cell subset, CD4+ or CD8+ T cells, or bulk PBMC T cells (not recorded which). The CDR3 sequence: CASSQDMTVGEQFF.